The rows below give T cell receptor beta chains drawn from one sample of a study of T cell responses to AZD1222 COVID-19 vaccine. Generated by immunoSEQ multiplex PCR, the TCRdb table keeps only in-frame clones and is missing some. Of about 100,000 clones listed, approximately 90% are singletons. The sequenced sample was peripheral blood, obtained on day 0 of AZD1222 vaccination. The receptor source for this set is an adult in good health. CDR3s include the opening cysteine and the closing phenylalanine or tryptophan. D genes are given only for firm matches. Not all rows give a size; the values are once, few, many and, for expanded clones, a class.

length: 16
J: TRBJ1-3
size: .
D: TRBD1
V: TRBV7-9
CDR3: CASSSMTGVSGNTIYF
DNA: TGTGCCAGCAGCTCCATGACAGGGGTATCTGGAAACACCATATATTTT

length: 14
J: TRBJ1-2
size: .
D: TRBD1
V: TRBV6-5
CDR3: CASIVSPGGYGYTF
DNA: TGTGCCAGCATCGTTTCCCCAGGGGGCTATGGCTACACCTTC

length: 14
J: TRBJ1-1
size: .
D: .
V: TRBV14
CDR3: CASSRTLGNTEAFF
DNA: TGTGCCAGCAGCCGGACCCTCGGGAACACTGAAGCTTTCTTT

length: 15
J: TRBJ1-4
size: .
D: TRBD1
V: TRBV18
CDR3: CASSPPGQGYEKLFF
DNA: TGTGCCAGCTCCCCCCCGGGACAGGGGTATGAAAAACTGTTTTTT

length: 14
J: TRBJ2-5
size: .
D: .
V: TRBV5-5
CDR3: CASSSPRGGETQYF
DNA: TGTGCCAGCAGCTCCCCTCGGGGCGGAGAGACCCAGTACTTC

length: 10
J: TRBJ1-2
size: .
D: .
V: TRBV29-1
CDR3: CSVDGGGYTF
DNA: TGCAGCGTTGACGGGGGGGGCTACACCTTC

length: 13
J: TRBJ2-2
size: .
D: .
V: TRBV2
CDR3: CASSGVNTGELFF
DNA: TGTGCCAGCAGTGGGGTGAACACCGGGGAGCTGTTTTTT

length: 15
J: TRBJ2-5
size: .
D: TRBD2
V: TRBV9
CDR3: CASSGGTSGVETQYF
DNA: TGTGCCAGCAGCGGGGGGACTAGCGGGGTAGAGACCCAGTACTTC

length: 13
J: TRBJ1-5
size: .
D: .
V: TRBV7-8
CDR3: CASSREGGQPQHF
DNA: TGTGCCAGCAGCCGGGAGGGAGGTCAGCCCCAGCATTTT

length: 14
J: TRBJ2-7
size: .
D: .
V: TRBV7-7
CDR3: CASSLAPGTYEQYF
DNA: TGTGCCAGCAGCTTAGCGCCAGGCACCTACGAGCAGTACTTC

length: 15
J: TRBJ2-1
size: .
D: .
V: TRBV10-1
CDR3: CASSPTGRGYNEQFF
DNA: TGCGCCAGCAGTCCGACGGGGAGGGGGTACAATGAGCAGTTCTTC

length: 17
J: TRBJ1-6
size: once
D: .
V: TRBV7-2
CDR3: CASSPYPAGAGNSPLHF
DNA: TGTGCCAGCAGCCCCTACCCCGCGGGGGCGGGTAATTCACCCCTCCACTTT

length: 14
J: TRBJ2-7
size: .
D: .
V: TRBV6-2/TRBV6-3
CDR3: CASSYLEGSYEQYF
DNA: TGTGCCAGCAGTTACTTGGAGGGGTCCTACGAGCAGTACTTC

length: 15
J: TRBJ1-1
size: .
D: TRBD1
V: TRBV6-5
CDR3: CASSRTGGAGTEAFF
DNA: TGTGCCAGCAGTCGAACAGGGGGCGCAGGTACTGAAGCTTTCTTT

length: 14
J: TRBJ2-1
size: .
D: .
V: TRBV5-1
CDR3: CASTLGQNYNEQFF
DNA: TGCGCCAGCACCCTCGGACAGAACTACAATGAGCAGTTCTTC

length: 17
J: TRBJ2-3
size: .
D: TRBD2
V: TRBV4-3
CDR3: CASSPRMGGGSTDTQYF
DNA: TGCGCCAGCAGCCCCCGGATGGGCGGGGGTAGCACAGATACGCAGTATTTT

length: 14
J: TRBJ2-7
size: .
D: .
V: TRBV5-1
CDR3: CASRGDPKAYEQYF
DNA: TGCGCCAGCAGGGGAGATCCCAAAGCCTACGAGCAGTACTTC

length: 13
J: TRBJ2-7
size: .
D: .
V: TRBV7-2
CDR3: CASSLVQNAEQYF
DNA: TGTGCCAGCAGCTTGGTGCAGAACGCCGAGCAGTACTTC

length: 15
J: TRBJ2-3
size: .
D: TRBD1
V: TRBV6-2/TRBV6-3
CDR3: CASSLDRDMADTQYF
DNA: TGTGCCAGCAGTTTGGACAGGGATATGGCAGATACGCAGTATTTT

length: 13
J: TRBJ2-3
size: once
D: .
V: TRBV4-3
CDR3: CASSQGLLDTQYF
DNA: TGCGCCAGCAGCCAAGGACTTCTAGATACGCAGTATTTT

length: 15
J: TRBJ2-7
size: .
D: .
V: TRBV4-3
CDR3: CASSQEASLSHEQYF
DNA: TGCGCCAGCAGCCAAGAAGCGTCTCTATCCCACGAGCAGTACTTC

length: 12
J: TRBJ1-2
size: .
D: .
V: TRBV27
CDR3: CASRDGGIRYTF
DNA: TGTGCCAGCCGTGACGGGGGTATTCGCTACACCTTC

length: 15
J: TRBJ1-1
size: .
D: .
V: TRBV27
CDR3: CASSLAQGMNTEAFF
DNA: TGTGCCAGCAGTTTAGCCCAGGGGATGAACACTGAAGCTTTCTTT

length: 13
J: TRBJ1-1
size: .
D: TRBD1
V: TRBV19
CDR3: CASRLNRGELDFF
DNA: TGTGCCAGTAGGCTAAACAGGGGGGAGTTGGATTTCTTT

length: 15
J: TRBJ1-2
size: once
D: .
V: TRBV27
CDR3: CASSLKGGANYGYTF
DNA: TGTGCCAGCAGTTTAAAGGGAGGGGCTAACTATGGCTACACCTTC

length: 14
J: TRBJ2-3
size: few
D: TRBD2
V: TRBV4-1
CDR3: CASSQVAGADTQYF
DNA: TGCGCCAGCAGCCAAGTAGCGGGGGCTGATACGCAGTATTTT

length: 16
J: TRBJ1-2
size: .
D: .
V: TRBV19
CDR3: CATIHRAADANYGYTF
DNA: TGTGCCACCATCCATCGTGCGGCAGACGCTAACTATGGCTACACCTTC

length: 14
J: TRBJ1-1
size: .
D: .
V: TRBV5-1
CDR3: CASSLGQQNTEAFF
DNA: TGCGCCAGCAGCTTGGGCCAGCAGAACACTGAAGCTTTCTTT